The 14 T cell receptor beta chains reported below all come from one sample, sequenced in a study of cytomegalovirus exposure and HLA in healthy donors. Profiled with immunoSEQ multiplex PCR; TCRdb holds only in-frame clones, not every one. The sample records about 280,000 clones, roughly 85% being singletons. Sequenced material: PBMCs. The receptors originated from a woman younger than 30 in good health and CMV-seronegative.

The rearrangement uses TRBV18 and TRBJ1-5, with D perhaps matching TRBD1 (6 bases). Trimming cost V 6 bases and J 3 bases, with 12 bases left between them. Germline V CDR1 and CDR2: KGHSH, LQKENI. The CDR3 loop spans 14 amino acids. CDR3 sequence: CASSKGDSNQPQHF. Written as DNA, the CDR3 is TGTGCCAGCTCCAAGGGGGATTCCAATCAGCCCCAGCATTTT.

The chain is built from TRBV5-6 and TRBJ1-5; D gene ambiguous. Trimming removed 6 bases at V and 0 bases at J, with 16 bases between. The CDR3 extends over 16 amino acids. The germline gives CDR1 SGHDT, CDR2 YYEEEE. In DNA, the CDR3 is TGTGCCAGCAACTTCGACGGTCAGGATAGCAATCAGCCCCAGCATTTT. Amino acids: CASNFDGQDSNQPQHF.

V and J are TRBV9 and TRBJ2-5; 8 positions match TRBD1. V gave up 5 bases and J gave up 4 bases; unmatched junction bases: 7. Germline CDR1 reads SGDLS; CDR2 reads YYNGEE. The CDR3 runs 14 residues. The CDR3, as DNA: TGTGCCAGCAGTGCCCGGACAGGGACAGAGACCCAGTACTTC. Translating gives CASSARTGTETQYF.

The chain uses TRBV9 and TRBJ1-1; 7 bases are a match to TRBD1. Germline trimming cut 3 bases from V and 8 bases from J; bases unmatched to any gene: 10. Germline V gene data show CDR1 as SGDLS and CDR2 as YYNGEE. CDR3 size: 14 residues. CDR3 protein: CASSADRVRGEAFF. The CDR3 DNA reads TGTGCCAGCAGCGCCGACAGGGTTAGGGGCGAAGCTTTCTTT.

The genes are TRBV5-4 and TRBJ1-4, with D possibly being TRBD1 (5 bases). The CDR3 covers 17 residues. Germline values: CDR1 SGHNT, CDR2 YYREEE (reference sequence). The V gene lost 10 bases and the J gene lost 0 bases, with 22 bases spanning the gap. CDR3 DNA sequence: TGTGCCGCCGCTAGTCTGGGGCCAACGGCAACTAATGAAAAACTGTTTTTT. This translates into CAAASLGPTATNEKLFF.

The chain combines TRBV7-3 with TRBJ2-5, with D perhaps TRBD1 (5 bases). V was clipped by 4 bases and J by 3 bases, with 9 bases between them. There are 13 residues in the CDR3. Germline V gene sequence: CDR1 SGHTA, CDR2 FQGTGA. In DNA form, the CDR3 reads TGTGCCAGCAGCTGGGGCCAAAAAGAGACCCAGTACTTC. Translation gives CASSWGQKETQYF.

This clone was detected once. This rearrangement joins TRBV29-1 to TRBJ2-7; D is perhaps TRBD1 (6 bases). Trimming stripped 1 base from V and 2 bases from J, with 9 bases between. Germline CDR1 and CDR2: SQVTM and ANQGSEA. The CDR3 runs to 13 residues. The CDR3 sequence: CSVEADRPYEQYF. In DNA form, the CDR3 reads TGCAGCGTTGAAGCCGACAGGCCCTACGAGCAGTACTTC.

V is TRBV5-4 and J is TRBJ2-7; 12 bases match TRBD2. Germline CDR1 reads SGHNT; CDR2 reads YYREEE (reference sequence). This CDR3 is built from 15 residues. J gave up 1 base and V 2 bases, and 1 base lay outside the gene matches. The CDR3 loop is CASSLGLAGSYEQYF. The CDR3 bases are TGTGCCAGCAGCTTAGGACTAGCGGGGTCCTACGAGCAGTACTTC.

In its sample, this clone was seen a few times. A read error may account for a junction end that differs from germline. This sequence joins TRBV5-1 and TRBJ1-6, with a weak D call TRBD1 (6 bases). This CDR3 has 15 amino acids. Germline-derived CDR1 and CDR2 are SGHRS and YFSETQ. In DNA form, the CDR3 reads TGCGCCAGCAGTTCGCTCAGCGGGGGGGCTTCATCCCTCCACTTT. It is translated as CASSSLSGGASSLHF.

The rearrangement uses TRBV18 and TRBJ1-2, with D possibly being TRBD1 (6 bases). CDR3 size: 14 residues. The V gene lost 6 bases and the J gene lost 6 bases, with 17 bases spanning the gap. Germline V gene data show CDR1 as KGHSH and CDR2 as LQKENI. CDR3 protein: CASSPHRQVDGYTF. The CDR3 coding sequence is TGTGCCAGCTCCCCCCACCGACAGGTTGATGGCTACACCTTC.

This clone appeared a single time. The J gene is TRBJ2-3, the V gene TRBV1; the D call of TRBD2 is as the table states it, not checked on the DNA. TRBV1 is annotated as a pseudogene. This CDR3 has 16 amino acids. In DNA form, the CDR3 reads TGCACCAGCAGCCAAGAAGCCACGGGGTGCACAGATACGCAGTATTTT. It encodes CTSSQEATGCTDTQYF.

This clone appeared once. The CDR3 bases are TGCGCCAGCAGCTTGTCGCTAGCGGGGAGCTCCTACAATGAGCAGTTCTTC. Translating gives CASSLSLAGSSYNEQFF. The J gene is TRBJ2-1, the V gene TRBV5-1; 9 bases match TRBD2. Germline CDR1 and CDR2: SGHRS and YFSETQ. This CDR3 contains 17 residues. V was clipped by 1 base and J by 0 bases; unmatched bases: 5. Variable domain in full (rest from reference TRBV5-1 and TRBJ2-1): KAGVTQTPRYLIKTRGQQVTLSCSPISGHRSVSWYQQTPGQGLQFLFEYFSETQRNKGNFPGRFSGRQFSNSRSEMNVSTLELGDSALYLCASSLSLAGSSYNEQFFGPGTRLTVL.

The chain combines TRBV29-1 with TRBJ1-2, with 8 bases aligning to TRBD1. From germline, CDR1 is SQVTM and CDR2 ANQGSEA. This CDR3 region has 13 residues. V shed 3 bases and J 6 bases; nucleotides not matched to a gene: 6. The CDR3: CSVDVQGENGYTF. Here the CDR3 DNA reads TGCAGCGTTGATGTACAGGGGGAAAATGGCTACACCTTC.

The rearrangement uses TRBV5-1 and TRBJ2-3; possible D gene TRBD2, 7 bases. Germline V CDR1 and CDR2: SGHRS, YFSETQ. V lost 0 bases and J 1 base, leaving 12 bases between the germline ends. The CDR3 totals 16 residues. CDR3 sequence reads: CASSLEGGLRTDTQYF. Written as DNA, the CDR3 is TGCGCCAGCAGCTTGGAGGGGGGACTACGCACAGATACGCAGTATTTT.